This paragraph reports one T cell receptor (beta chain). Clones were sequenced by immunoSEQ multiplex PCR, and TCRdb holds only the in-frame ones, with some missing. Of some 150,000 clones in the sample, roughly 81% are singletons; the top ten hold more than 0.85%. The sample is drawn from a study of blood T cell repertoires in COVID-19. Background on the study: The United States, Italy and Spain were the sources of the acute and convalescent COVID-19 samples. T cells, B-cell-depleted T cells, or PBMCs supplied cDNA or gDNA.

V gave up 3 bases and J gave up 5 bases; unmatched junction bases: 9. Germline assignment: CDR1 KGHSH and CDR2 LQKENI. The length of the CDR3 is 15 residues. Sample: peripheral blood. The TCR was taken from a man in his forties or fifties with acute or convalescent COVID-19. The chain carries TRBV18 and TRBJ2-5, with 7 positions matching TRBD1. CDR3 bases: TGTGCCAGCTCACCTAATAGACAGGGCGGGGAGACCCAGTACTTC. Translated: CASSPNRQGGETQYF.